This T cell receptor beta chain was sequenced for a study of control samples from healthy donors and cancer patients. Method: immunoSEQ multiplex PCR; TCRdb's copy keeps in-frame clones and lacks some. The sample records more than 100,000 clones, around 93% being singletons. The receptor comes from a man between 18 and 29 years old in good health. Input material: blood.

CDR3 nucleotide sequence: TGTGCCAGCAGCCAAGAGGGCAGCAGCAATCAGCCCCAGCATTTT. The encoded protein is CASSQEGSSNQPQHF. The chain carries TRBV3-1 (or the pseudogene TRBV3-2) and TRBJ1-5; D gene uncertain. With 0 bases removed from V and 1 base from J, the gap between germline ends came to 7 bases. Germline V gives CDR1 LGHDT, CDR2 YNNKEL (reference sequence). This CDR3 has 15 residues.